The rows below give T cell receptor beta chains drawn from one sample of a study of control samples from healthy donors and cancer patients. TCRdb's table, derived via immunoSEQ multiplex PCR, lists solely in-frame clones and lacks some. The data show about 130,000 clones, 90% seen once. Sequencing used blood. Receptor source: a man aged 35-49 years in good health. CDR3s include the opening cysteine and the closing phenylalanine or tryptophan. The D gene is left open where the match is weak. The listing skips clone size in some rows; elsewhere it reads once, few, many or a size class.

CDR3nt: TGTGCCAGCAGCGCCGACCGAGACTCTGGAAACACCATATATTTT
CDR3aa: CASSADRDSGNTIYF
j_gene: TRBJ1-3
v_gene: TRBV2
d_gene: .
abundance: .

CDR3nt: TGTGCCAGCAGCTTGAGACAATCTCGAGATCAGCCCCAGCATTTT
CDR3aa: CASSLRQSRDQPQHF
j_gene: TRBJ1-5
v_gene: TRBV5-6
d_gene: .
abundance: .

CDR3nt: TGTGCCAGTAGTCTACCACCCGGGGAGCAGTACTTC
CDR3aa: CASSLPPGEQYF
j_gene: TRBJ2-7
v_gene: TRBV19
d_gene: .
abundance: .

CDR3nt: TGTGCCAGTGCTAGGGGACAGAATAATGAAAAACTGTTTTTT
CDR3aa: CASARGQNNEKLFF
j_gene: TRBJ1-4
v_gene: TRBV6-5
d_gene: TRBD1
abundance: .

CDR3nt: TGTGCCAGCGCTTGGGGACAGGACTCCCACTACACCTTC
CDR3aa: CASAWGQDSHYTF
j_gene: TRBJ1-2
v_gene: TRBV28
d_gene: TRBD1
abundance: .

CDR3nt: TGCAGTGCTAGTGCTCACGCGGGGGGGCTGACCAAAAACATTCAGTACTTC
CDR3aa: CSASAHAGGLTKNIQYF
j_gene: TRBJ2-4
v_gene: TRBV20-1
d_gene: TRBD2
abundance: .

CDR3nt: TGTGCCAGCAGTCCACGTGTCAGGGCTTCATACGGTGGCTACACCTTC
CDR3aa: CASSPRVRASYGGYTF
j_gene: TRBJ1-2
v_gene: TRBV6-6
d_gene: .
abundance: .

CDR3nt: TGTGCCAGCAGTCCAGACAGGGGATTCGCAGATACGCAGTATTTT
CDR3aa: CASSPDRGFADTQYF
j_gene: TRBJ2-3
v_gene: TRBV2
d_gene: TRBD1
abundance: .

CDR3nt: TGCAGCGTCATACCCGTTGCAGGGGGCTCGAATCAGCCCCAGCATTTT
CDR3aa: CSVIPVAGGSNQPQHF
j_gene: TRBJ1-5
v_gene: TRBV29-1
d_gene: TRBD1
abundance: .

CDR3nt: TGTGCCAGCAGCTTGGGGGGACAGGGGTTGAACACTGAAGCTTTCTTT
CDR3aa: CASSLGGQGLNTEAFF
j_gene: TRBJ1-1
v_gene: TRBV5-4
d_gene: TRBD1
abundance: .

CDR3nt: TGCAGCGTTTTAGTGCAGGGGCAGGGTCAGCCCCAGCATTTT
CDR3aa: CSVLVQGQGQPQHF
j_gene: TRBJ1-5
v_gene: TRBV29-1
d_gene: .
abundance: .

CDR3nt: TGTGCCACCCGGACGACCAGGGTCCACCAAGCTTTCTTT
CDR3aa: CATRTTRVHQAFF
j_gene: TRBJ1-1
v_gene: TRBV28
d_gene: .
abundance: .

CDR3nt: TGTGCCAGCAGCTTGGATGGACCAGGCTACAATGAGCAGTTCTTC
CDR3aa: CASSLDGPGYNEQFF
j_gene: TRBJ2-1
v_gene: TRBV5-6
d_gene: .
abundance: few

CDR3nt: TGTGCCAGCAGCTCGGGTATAGGAAATACGCAGTATTTT
CDR3aa: CASSSGIGNTQYF
j_gene: TRBJ2-3
v_gene: TRBV11-2
d_gene: .
abundance: .

CDR3nt: TGTGCCAGCAGCCAACTAGGGACTAGCGGGGGGCTCGGGGAGCTGTTTTTT
CDR3aa: CASSQLGTSGGLGELFF
j_gene: TRBJ2-2
v_gene: TRBV4-2
d_gene: TRBD2
abundance: .

CDR3nt: TGTGCCAGCAGCTTATCAGGCAATCAGCCCCAGCATTTT
CDR3aa: CASSLSGNQPQHF
j_gene: TRBJ1-5
v_gene: TRBV7-9
d_gene: .
abundance: .

CDR3nt: TGCGTCAGCAGCTTGGGTAGTTTTAATGAAAAACTGTTTTTT
CDR3aa: CVSSLGSFNEKLFF
j_gene: TRBJ1-4
v_gene: TRBV5-1
d_gene: .
abundance: .